The present T cell receptor (beta chain) was sequenced within a study of T-cell memory formation after mild COVID-19. For the study at large: Largely, the TCR clusters proved donor specific.

The sample holds a few counts of this clonotype. The antigen remains undetermined. Germline-derived CDR1 and CDR2 are PRHDT and FYEKMQ (reference sequence). The CDR3 spans 14 residues. V lost 2 bases to trimming and J lost 6 bases, with 10 bases between them. TCRdb itself ran the 5' RACE reads through MiXCR, one entry per CDR3 protein. The sample holds roughly 120,000 distinct CDR3 sequences, around a fifth seen once. The study's findings and limits: The finding that pre-infection memory included some responding clones suggested that cross-reactive memory joined. Nothing showed for sure that second-wave clones peaking on day 37 were SARS-CoV-2 specific. The study found balanced CD4/CD8 in clones contracting day 15 to 85 and a CD4+ lean in later expanders.

This clonotype was obtained from a man aged 18 to 30 who had mild COVID-19 (a few samples of this study predate the infection). Cell type and time point are not known. This chain connects TRBV13 to TRBJ2-2; TRBD2 might be the D (5 bases). Sample: PBMCs or a T cell subset sorted from them (not recorded which). The CDR3 nucleotides are TGTGCCAGCAGCTTAAGAGGGATGCCCGGGGAGCTGTTTTTT. It specifies CASSLRGMPGELFF.